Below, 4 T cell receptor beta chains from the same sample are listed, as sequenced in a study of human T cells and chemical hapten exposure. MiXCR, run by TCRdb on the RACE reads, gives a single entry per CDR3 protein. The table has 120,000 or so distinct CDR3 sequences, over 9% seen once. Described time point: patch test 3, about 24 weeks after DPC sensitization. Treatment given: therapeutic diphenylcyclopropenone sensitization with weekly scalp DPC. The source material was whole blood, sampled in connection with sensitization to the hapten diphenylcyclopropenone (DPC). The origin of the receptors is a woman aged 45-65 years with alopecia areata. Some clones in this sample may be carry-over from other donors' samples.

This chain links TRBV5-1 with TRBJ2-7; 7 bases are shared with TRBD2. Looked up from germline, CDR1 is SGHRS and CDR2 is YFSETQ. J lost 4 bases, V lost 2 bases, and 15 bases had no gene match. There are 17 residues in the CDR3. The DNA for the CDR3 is TGCGCCAGCAGCTTTGACAAGGGTCTGGGCGGGGGATACGAGCAGTACTTC. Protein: CASSFDKGLGGGYEQYF.

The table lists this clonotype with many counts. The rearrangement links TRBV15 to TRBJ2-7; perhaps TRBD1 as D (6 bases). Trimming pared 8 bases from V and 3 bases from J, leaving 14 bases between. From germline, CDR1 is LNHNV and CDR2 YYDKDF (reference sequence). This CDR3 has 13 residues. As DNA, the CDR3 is TGTGCCACCGGATCACACAGGGACTACGAGCAGTACTTC. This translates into CATGSHRDYEQYF.

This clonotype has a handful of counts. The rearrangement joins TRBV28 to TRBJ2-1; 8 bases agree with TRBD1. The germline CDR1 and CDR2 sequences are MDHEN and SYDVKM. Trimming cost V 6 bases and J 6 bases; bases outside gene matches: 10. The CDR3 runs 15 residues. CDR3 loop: CASSSTPGTGNEQFF. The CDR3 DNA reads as TGTGCCAGCAGCTCAACCCCCGGGACAGGCAATGAGCAGTTCTTC.

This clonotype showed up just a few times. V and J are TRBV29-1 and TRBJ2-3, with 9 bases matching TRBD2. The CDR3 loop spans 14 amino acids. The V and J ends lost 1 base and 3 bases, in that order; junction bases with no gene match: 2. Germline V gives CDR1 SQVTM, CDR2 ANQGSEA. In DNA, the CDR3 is TGCAGCGTTGAAGCTAGCGGGGTGACAGATACGCAGTATTTT. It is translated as CSVEASGVTDTQYF.